This entry is about one TCR beta chain. Its binding antigen is unknown. No base qualities exist here, and no much larger clone lies one base off it. The library was obtained by RACE. The instrument given in TCRdb is NextSeq 500. During library preparation, unique molecular identifiers were attached to individual cDNA molecules so that TCRs could be counted quantitatively and reproducibly. Each blood RNA sample was used to sequence both TCR alpha and TCR beta chains. Per the original workflow: A median of about 89,000 TCRs per sample was observed, with a range of 23,224 to 690,600. V, J and CDR3 annotation of the TCR reads was performed with the Decombinator software suite. For PS versus PT1 abundance plots, all samples were subsampled to the same number of TCRs (28,000). Expanded TCRs were defined as absent before sensitization and observed at least eight times at the 2-week time point. The public reads were reprocessed in TCRdb via fastp at Q25 and MiXCR, keeping in-frame beta chains. Under each unique CDR3 protein, matching rows form one entry showing the most common genes and DNA. The V and J calls were determined by TCRdb, not by the authors. This sample lists fewer than 200,000 distinct CDR3 sequences; approximately 20% were detected once. The top ten constitute about 6.7% of the sample.

The data stem from a study of human T cells and chemical hapten exposure (dated by TCRdb to the early 2020s). Describing the broader study: For sensitization, 2% DPC in acetone was applied to an approximately 2 cm by approximately 2 cm area of upper inner arm skin. Throughout the roughly 23-week study period, patients were also given weekly therapeutic DPC doses on the scalp. Patch testing on the upper back used Finn chambers containing 0.01% DPC, with scoring done after 6 days according to International Contact Dermatitis Research Group standards. The mostly female patient cohort included alopecia areata with under or over 50% scalp involvement, alopecia totalis and alopecia universalis. Libraries were pooled for sequencing, and per-sample TCR yields varied mainly because of small differences in library volumes within the pool. Peripheral blood TCR repertoire changes were tracked in vivo in alopecia patients during primary and secondary sensitization to the hapten diphenylcyclopropenone (DPC). Blood was sampled from patients pre-sensitization (week 0) and at 2, 6 and about 24 weeks after DPC sensitization. For TCR sequencing, blood came from 25 to 35 alopecia patients at anywhere from one to four time points (pre-sensitization, 2, 6 and 24 weeks).

The intended sense of this specimen's time point label: patch test 1, 2 weeks after DPC sensitization. The sample's treatment or condition label, decoded: therapeutic diphenylcyclopropenone sensitization with weekly scalp DPC. At each patch-test visit, blood was drawn before the patch test was applied. To be eligible, patients had to be aged 18 to 70, diagnosed with alopecia and judged suitable for DPC therapy, while pregnant patients were excluded. Unfractionated whole blood was collected in Tempus Blood RNA tubes, and total RNA was extracted from that blood. The CDR3 sequence holds 17 residues, the cysteine and phenylalanine included. Only the CDR3 region is kept as DNA, spanning 51 bases read in frame from base 1. Looking up the germline V gene yields CDR1 LGHNA and CDR2 YNFKEQ. V lost 3 bases and J lost 3 bases; the stretch between them is 19 bases long. Broader findings and caveats from the paper: After repeated subsampling, changes were observed in the strength of the expansion versus patch-test correlation and in the threshold at which the correlation became significant. Significantly more large CDR3 similarity clusters were formed by expanded TCRs than by pre-sensitization or healthy control sets, consistent with antigen-driven responses. Patch test score correlated positively with the number of PT1 expanded TCRs, reaching significance at thresholds 8, 16 and 32 but not at 4. Because every patient had alopecia, a presumed autoimmune disease, the patients' immune response might differ from that of healthy individuals. DPC sensitization did not change how many TCRs were above 1 in 1000 frequency, and no evidence was found of alterations in global repertoire structure.

The source is a woman in her forties or fifties with alopecia areata. Some clones in this sample may be carry-over from other donors' samples. The sequenced sample was whole blood, obtained in connection with sensitization to the hapten diphenylcyclopropenone (DPC). The V gene is TRBV4-2 and the J gene is TRBJ2-3; a weak D assignment points to TRBD2 (6 bases agree). The DNA sequence reads TGTGCCAGCAGCCAGGGAGGTGCCGGGAGTGGTACAGATACGCAGTATTTT. Protein translation: CASSQGGAGSGTDTQYF.